The entry that follows covers one TCR beta chain sequence. What it binds is unknown. V lost 5 bases and J 5 bases, leaving 15 bases between the germline ends. Per germline, CDR1 DFQATT and CDR2 SNEGSKA (reference sequence). The CDR3 has 13 residues. These data originate in a study of Graves' ophthalmopathy and Graves' hyperthyroidism. General study points: Among thyroid clonotypes expanded above 0.001 frequency, most also appeared in blood.

As the template, RNA transcripts were used to amplify TCR beta CDR3 regions. RT-PCR in the first round used HTBI primers; a second-round multiplex PCR followed. TCRdb called the multiplex PCR reads again in MiXCR, with one record for every CDR3 protein. The sample has 150,000 to 200,000 distinct CDR3 sequences; 35% to 50% are singletons. The V gene is TRBV20-1, the J gene TRBJ1-2; perhaps TRBD1 as D (5 bases). The specimen was peripheral blood. The receptor comes from a man aged 25-45 years with Graves' ophthalmopathy. CDR3 DNA: TGCAGTGCTGGGGGGACGAGTCGGTATGGCTACACCTTC. This gives the protein CSAGGTSRYGYTF.